Listed here is a single TCR beta chain. These data are taken from a study of blood T cell repertoires in COVID-19. TCRdb's table, derived via immunoSEQ multiplex PCR, lists solely in-frame clones and lacks some. Here the sample spans about 62,000 clones, roughly 70% being singletons. Sequenced sample: PBMCs or T cells enriched from blood (not recorded which). The origin of this receptor is a woman aged 60-75 years who had been exposed to COVID-19.

The DNA for the CDR3 is TGTGCCAGCAGTAGCCCAGGGAACACTGAAGCTTTCTTT. Translated, it gives CASSSPGNTEAFF. The J gene is TRBJ1-1, the V gene TRBV6-5, with unresolved D. V was shortened by 5 bases and J by 1 base, with 8 bases between the two germline ends. From germline, CDR1 is MNHEY and CDR2 SVGAGI. The CDR3 is made up of 13 amino acids.